This TCR beta chain was recorded in a study of CD8+CD57+ T cells in acquired aplastic anemia. Study-wide results and limits: Significant differences in CD8+ Simpson's diversity were not observed between patients and controls. Overlapping CD8+ CDR3 repertoires of patients and controls contained nearly 30 shared sequences.

Patients chosen for sequencing had shown CD8+CD57+ cell expansion by flow cytometry. This CDR3 region has 14 residues. Trimming at V came to 5 bases and at J to 6 bases, leaving 8 bases not matched to a gene. The V gene's germline CDR1 is ENHRY and CDR2 SYGVKD. CDR3 and TCR beta VDJ profiling relied on genomic DNA as the template. TCRdb independently ran MiXCR on the reads; one entry per CDR3 protein. The sample includes about 180,000 distinct CDR3 sequences, approximately 48% of them seen just once. This clonotype was observed a single time. The antigen remains undetermined. Sequences were obtained from sorted CD4+, CD8+, or CD8+CD57+ T cells (not recorded which) from PBMCs. The chain employs TRBV10-3 and TRBJ2-3; TRBD2 matches 7 bases. The TCR sequence derives from a human donor with aplastic anemia. CDR3 DNA sequence: TGTGCCATCAGTAGGGGCGGGGGAGGGGATACGCAGTATTTT. Amino acid sequence: CAISRGGGGDTQYF.